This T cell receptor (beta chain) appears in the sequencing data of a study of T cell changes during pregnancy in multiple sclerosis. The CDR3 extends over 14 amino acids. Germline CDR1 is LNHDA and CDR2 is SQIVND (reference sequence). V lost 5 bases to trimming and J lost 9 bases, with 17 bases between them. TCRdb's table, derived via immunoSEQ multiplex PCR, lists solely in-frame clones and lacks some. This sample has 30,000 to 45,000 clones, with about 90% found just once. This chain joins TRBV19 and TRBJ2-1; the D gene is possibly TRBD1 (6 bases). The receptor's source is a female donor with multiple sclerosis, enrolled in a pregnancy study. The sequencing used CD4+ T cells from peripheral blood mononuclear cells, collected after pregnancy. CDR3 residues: CASSGPRTRGEQFF. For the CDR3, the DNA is TGTGCCAGTAGTGGACCAAGAACCAGGGGTGAGCAGTTCTTC.